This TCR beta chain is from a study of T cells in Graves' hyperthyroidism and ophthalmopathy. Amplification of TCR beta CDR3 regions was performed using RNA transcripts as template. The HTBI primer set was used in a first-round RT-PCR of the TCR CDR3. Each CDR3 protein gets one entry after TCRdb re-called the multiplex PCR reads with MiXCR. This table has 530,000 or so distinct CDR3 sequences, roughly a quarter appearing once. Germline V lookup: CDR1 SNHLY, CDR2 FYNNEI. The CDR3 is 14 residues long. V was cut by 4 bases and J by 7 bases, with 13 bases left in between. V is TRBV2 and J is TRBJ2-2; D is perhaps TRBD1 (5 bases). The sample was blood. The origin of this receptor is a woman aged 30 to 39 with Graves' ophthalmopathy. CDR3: CASSVGPQGGELFF. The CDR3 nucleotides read TGTGCCAGCAGTGTAGGGCCCCAGGGCGGGGAGCTGTTTTTT.